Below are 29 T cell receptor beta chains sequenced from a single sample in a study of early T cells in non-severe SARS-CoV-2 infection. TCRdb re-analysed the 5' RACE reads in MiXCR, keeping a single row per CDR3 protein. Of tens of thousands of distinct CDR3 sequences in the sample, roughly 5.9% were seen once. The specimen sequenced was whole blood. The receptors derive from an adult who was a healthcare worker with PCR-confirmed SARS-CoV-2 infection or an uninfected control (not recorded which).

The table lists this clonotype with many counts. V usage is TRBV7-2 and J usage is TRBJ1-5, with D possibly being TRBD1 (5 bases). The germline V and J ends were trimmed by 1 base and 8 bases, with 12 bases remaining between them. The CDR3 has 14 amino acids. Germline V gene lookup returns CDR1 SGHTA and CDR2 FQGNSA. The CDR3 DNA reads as TGTGCCAGCAGCTTAGTGGGCACCAGGGAGCCCCAGCATTTT. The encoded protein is CASSLVGTREPQHF.

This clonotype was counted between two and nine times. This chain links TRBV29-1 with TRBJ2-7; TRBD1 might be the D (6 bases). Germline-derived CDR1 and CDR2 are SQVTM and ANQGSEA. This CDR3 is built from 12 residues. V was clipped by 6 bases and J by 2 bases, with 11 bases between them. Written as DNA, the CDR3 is TGCAGCGTAGGGCAGGGGACCTACGAGCAGTACTTC. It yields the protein CSVGQGTYEQYF.

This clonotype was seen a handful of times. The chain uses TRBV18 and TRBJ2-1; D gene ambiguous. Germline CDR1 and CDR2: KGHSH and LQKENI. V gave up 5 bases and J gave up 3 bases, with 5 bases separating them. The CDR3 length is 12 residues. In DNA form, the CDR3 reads TGTGCCAGCTCAGTGATCTACAATGAGCAGTTCTTC. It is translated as CASSVIYNEQFF.

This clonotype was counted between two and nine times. CDR3 bases: TGTGCCAGCAGTGAGGTTCAGTCTGGAAACACCATATATTTT. Its translation is CASSEVQSGNTIYF. This sequence joins TRBV25-1 and TRBJ1-3; D remains ambiguous. The CDR3 is 14 amino acids. Trimming stripped 3 bases from V and 1 base from J, with 7 bases between. Germline lookup yields CDR1 MGHDK and CDR2 SYGVNS.

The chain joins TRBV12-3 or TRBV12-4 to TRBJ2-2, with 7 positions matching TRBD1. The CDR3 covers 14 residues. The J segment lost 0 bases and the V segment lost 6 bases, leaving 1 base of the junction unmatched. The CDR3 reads CASRGQPNTGELFF. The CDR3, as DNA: TGTGCCAGCAGGGGACAGCCGAACACCGGGGAGCTGTTTTTT.

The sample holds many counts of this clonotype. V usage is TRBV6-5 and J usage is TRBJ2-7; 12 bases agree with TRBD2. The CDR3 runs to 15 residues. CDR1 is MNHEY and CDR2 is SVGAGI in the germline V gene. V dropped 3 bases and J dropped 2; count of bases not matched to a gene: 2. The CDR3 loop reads CASSYLAGGPYEQYF. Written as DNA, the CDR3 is TGTGCCAGCAGTTATCTAGCGGGGGGGCCCTACGAGCAGTACTTC.

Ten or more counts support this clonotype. The CDR3 DNA follows: TGTGCCAGCACTTTCTGGGGGCCCCTCCACTTT. Its protein is CASTFWGPLHF. J is TRBJ1-6 and V is TRBV28; D might be TRBD1 (5 bases). Germline V gene data show CDR1 as MDHEN and CDR2 as SYDVKM. The V end lost 7 bases, the J end lost 13 bases, and 11 bases lay between the germline ends. The CDR3 is made up of 11 amino acids.

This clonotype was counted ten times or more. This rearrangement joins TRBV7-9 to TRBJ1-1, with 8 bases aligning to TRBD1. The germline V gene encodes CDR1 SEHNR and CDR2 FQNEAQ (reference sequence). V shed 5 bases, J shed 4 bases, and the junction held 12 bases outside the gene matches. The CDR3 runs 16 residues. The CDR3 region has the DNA TGTGCCAGCAGCACTGCCGGGACAGGAATGACCACTGAAGCTTTCTTT. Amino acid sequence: CASSTAGTGMTTEAFF. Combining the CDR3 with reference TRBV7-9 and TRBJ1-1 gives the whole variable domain DTGVSQNPRHKITKRGQNVTFRCDPISEHNRLYWYRQTLGQGPEFLTYFQNEAQLEKSRLLSDRFSAERPKGSFSTLEIQRTEQGDSAMYLCASSTAGTGMTTEAFFGQGTRLTVV.

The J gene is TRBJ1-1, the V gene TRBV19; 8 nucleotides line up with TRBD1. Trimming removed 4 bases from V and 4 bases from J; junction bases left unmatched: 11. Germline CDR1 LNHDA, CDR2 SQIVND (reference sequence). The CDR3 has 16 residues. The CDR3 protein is CASSSPPGQVGTEAFF. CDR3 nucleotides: TGTGCCAGTAGTAGCCCCCCGGGACAGGTGGGCACTGAAGCTTTCTTT.

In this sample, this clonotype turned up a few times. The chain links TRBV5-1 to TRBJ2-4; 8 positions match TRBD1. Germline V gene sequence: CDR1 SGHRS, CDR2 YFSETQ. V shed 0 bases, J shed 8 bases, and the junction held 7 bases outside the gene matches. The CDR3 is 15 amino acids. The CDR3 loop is CASSLGTGPKDIQYF. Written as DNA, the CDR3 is TGCGCCAGCAGCTTGGGGACAGGGCCCAAGGACATTCAGTACTTC.

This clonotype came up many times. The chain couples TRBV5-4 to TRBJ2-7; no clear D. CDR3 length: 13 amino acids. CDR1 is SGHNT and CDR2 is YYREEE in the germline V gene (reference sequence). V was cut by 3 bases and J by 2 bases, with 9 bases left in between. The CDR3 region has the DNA TGTGCCAGCAGCTATGGGCAAACCTACGAGCAGTACTTC. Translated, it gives CASSYGQTYEQYF.

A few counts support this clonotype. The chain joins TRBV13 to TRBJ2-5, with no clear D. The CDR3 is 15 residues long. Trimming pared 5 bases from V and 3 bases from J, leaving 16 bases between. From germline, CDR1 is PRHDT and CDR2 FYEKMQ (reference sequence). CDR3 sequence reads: CASSRSEDKEETQYF. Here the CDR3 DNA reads TGTGCCAGCAGCCGATCCGAAGACAAGGAAGAGACCCAGTACTTC.

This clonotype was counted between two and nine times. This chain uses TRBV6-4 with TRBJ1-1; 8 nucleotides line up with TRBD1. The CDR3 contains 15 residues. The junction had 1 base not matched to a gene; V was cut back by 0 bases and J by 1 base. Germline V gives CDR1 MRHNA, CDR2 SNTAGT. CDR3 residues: CASSDSDRGNTEAFF. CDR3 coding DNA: TGTGCCAGCAGTGACTCAGACAGGGGGAACACTGAAGCTTTCTTT.

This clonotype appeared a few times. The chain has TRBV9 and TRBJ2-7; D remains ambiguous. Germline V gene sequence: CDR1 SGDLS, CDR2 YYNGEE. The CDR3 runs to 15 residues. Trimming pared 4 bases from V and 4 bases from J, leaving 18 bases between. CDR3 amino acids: CASSPQSGTAYEQYF. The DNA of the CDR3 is TGTGCCAGCAGCCCCCAATCCGGCACCGCGTACGAGCAGTACTTC.

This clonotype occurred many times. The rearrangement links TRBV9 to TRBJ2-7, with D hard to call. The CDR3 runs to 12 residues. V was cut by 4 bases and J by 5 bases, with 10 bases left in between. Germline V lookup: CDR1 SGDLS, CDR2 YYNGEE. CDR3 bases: TGTGCCAGCAGCTCTGTCGCGCACGAGCAGTACTTC. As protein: CASSSVAHEQYF.

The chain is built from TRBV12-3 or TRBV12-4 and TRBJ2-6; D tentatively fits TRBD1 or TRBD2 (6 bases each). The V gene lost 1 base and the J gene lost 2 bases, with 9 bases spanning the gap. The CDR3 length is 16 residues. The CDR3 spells CASSLEGGAGANVLTF. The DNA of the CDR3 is TGTGCCAGCAGTTTAGAGGGGGGCGCTGGGGCCAACGTCCTGACTTTC.

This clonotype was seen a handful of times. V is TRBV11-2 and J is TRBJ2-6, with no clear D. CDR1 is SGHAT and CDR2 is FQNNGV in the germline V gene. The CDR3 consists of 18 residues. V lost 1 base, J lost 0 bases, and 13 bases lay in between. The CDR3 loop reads CASSLVSGSLSGANVLTF. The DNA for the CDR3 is TGTGCCAGCAGCTTAGTTTCGGGCTCCCTCTCTGGGGCCAACGTCCTGACTTTC. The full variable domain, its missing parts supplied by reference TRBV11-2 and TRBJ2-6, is EAGVAQSPRYKIIEKRQSVAFWCNPISGHATLYWYQQILGQGPKLLIQFQNNGVVDDSQLPKDRFSAERLKGVDSTLKIQPAKLEDSAVYLCASSLVSGSLSGANVLTFGAGSRLTVL.

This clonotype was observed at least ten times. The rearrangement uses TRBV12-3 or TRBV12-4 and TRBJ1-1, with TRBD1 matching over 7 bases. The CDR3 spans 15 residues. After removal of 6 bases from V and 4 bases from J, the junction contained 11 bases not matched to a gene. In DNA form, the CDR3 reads TGTGCCAGCAGCCTGGGGGACAGTACGGGCACTGAAGCTTTCTTT. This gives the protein CASSLGDSTGTEAFF.

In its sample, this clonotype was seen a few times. CDR3 sequence (DNA): TGTGCCAGCAGCAAACCCAAGCTCACCCACTATGGCTACACCTTC. This encodes CASSKPKLTHYGYTF. The chain couples TRBV28 to TRBJ1-2; no reliable D call. CDR1 is MDHEN and CDR2 is SYDVKM in the germline V gene. Trimming stripped 6 bases from V and 3 bases from J, with 17 bases between. This CDR3 spans 15 amino acids.

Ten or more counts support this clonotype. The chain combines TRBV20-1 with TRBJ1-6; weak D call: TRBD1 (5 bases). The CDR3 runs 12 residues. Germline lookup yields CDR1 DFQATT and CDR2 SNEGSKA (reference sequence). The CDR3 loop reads CSSGNYNSPLHF. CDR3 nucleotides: TGCAGCTCAGGGAACTATAATTCACCCCTCCACTTT.

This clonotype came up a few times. This chain's CDR3 is CASSQDLAAYNEQFF. The CDR3 region has the DNA TGCGCCAGCAGCCAAGACTTGGCAGCTTACAATGAGCAGTTCTTC. The chain has TRBV4-3 and TRBJ2-1, with D unclear. Germline V gene sequence: CDR1 LGHNA, CDR2 YSLEER. Trimming cost V 0 bases and J 4 bases, with 10 bases left between them. The CDR3 extends over 15 amino acids.

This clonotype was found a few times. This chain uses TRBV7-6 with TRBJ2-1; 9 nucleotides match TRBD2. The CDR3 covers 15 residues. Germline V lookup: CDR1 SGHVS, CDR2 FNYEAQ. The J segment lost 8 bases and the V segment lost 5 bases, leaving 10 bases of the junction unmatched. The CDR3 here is CASSPGRGGLYEQFF. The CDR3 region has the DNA TGTGCCAGCAGCCCCGGGCGGGGGGGCCTCTATGAGCAGTTCTTC.

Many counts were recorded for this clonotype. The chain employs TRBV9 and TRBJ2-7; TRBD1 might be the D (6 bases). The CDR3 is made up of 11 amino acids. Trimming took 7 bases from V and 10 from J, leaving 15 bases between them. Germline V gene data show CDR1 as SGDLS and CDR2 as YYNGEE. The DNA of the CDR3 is TGTGCCAGCCGATTAGGGGGTGAACAGTACTTC. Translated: CASRLGGEQYF. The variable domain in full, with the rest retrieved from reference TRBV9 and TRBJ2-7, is DSGVTQTPKHLITATGQRVTLRCSPRSGDLSVYWYQQSLDQGLQFLIQYYNGEERAKGNILERFSAQQFPDLHSELNLSSLELGDSALYFCASRLGGEQYFGPGTRLTVT.

The CDR3 DNA reads TGTGCCAGCAGCTTAACGACGGGACTAGCAGGGGATACGCAGTATTTT. It codes for CASSLTTGLAGDTQYF. The chain combines TRBV7-3 with TRBJ2-3; 9 bases line up with TRBD2. CDR1 SGHTA and CDR2 FQGTGA come from the germline V gene. The CDR3 extends over 16 amino acids. V trimming: 0 bases; J trimming: 6 bases; junction bases outside the gene matches: 7.

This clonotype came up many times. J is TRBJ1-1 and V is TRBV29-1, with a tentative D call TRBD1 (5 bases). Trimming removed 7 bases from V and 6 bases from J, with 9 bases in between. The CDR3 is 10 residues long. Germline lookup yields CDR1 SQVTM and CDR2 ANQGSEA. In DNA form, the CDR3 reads TGCAGCGGGGGGGAGGCTGAAGCTTTCTTT. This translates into CSGGEAEAFF.

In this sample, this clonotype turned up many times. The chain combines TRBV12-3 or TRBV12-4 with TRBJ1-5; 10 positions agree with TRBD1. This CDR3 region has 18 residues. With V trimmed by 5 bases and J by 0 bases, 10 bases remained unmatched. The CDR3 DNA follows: TGTGCCAGCAGTAGCTACTGGACAGGGGGGTCTAGCAATCAGCCCCAGCATTTT. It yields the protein CASSSYWTGGSSNQPQHF.

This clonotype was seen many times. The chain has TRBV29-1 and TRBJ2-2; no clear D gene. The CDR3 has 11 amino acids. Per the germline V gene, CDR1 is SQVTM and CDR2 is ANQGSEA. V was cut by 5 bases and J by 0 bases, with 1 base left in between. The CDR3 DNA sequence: TGCAGCGTTACGAACACCGGGGAGCTGTTTTTT. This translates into CSVTNTGELFF.

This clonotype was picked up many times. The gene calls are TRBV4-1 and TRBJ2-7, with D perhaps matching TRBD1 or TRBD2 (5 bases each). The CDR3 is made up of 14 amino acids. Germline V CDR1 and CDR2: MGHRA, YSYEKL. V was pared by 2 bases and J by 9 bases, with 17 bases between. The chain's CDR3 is CASSQPTNQGVQYF. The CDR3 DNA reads TGCGCCAGCAGCCAACCAACAAACCAGGGAGTGCAGTACTTC.

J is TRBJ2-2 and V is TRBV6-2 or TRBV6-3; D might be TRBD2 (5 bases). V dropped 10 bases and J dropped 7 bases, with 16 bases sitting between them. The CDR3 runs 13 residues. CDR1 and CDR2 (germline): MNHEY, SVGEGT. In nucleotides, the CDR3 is TGTGCCACCCGGGAAAGGGTCATCGGGGAGCTGTTTTTT. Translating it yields CATRERVIGELFF.